The 29 T cell receptor beta chains below all came from one sample that was sequenced in a study of OX40 agonist ivuxolimab in advanced cancers. The protocol was immunoSEQ multiplex PCR, while the TCRdb copy is restricted to in-frame clones and leaves out a portion. The table includes some 100,000 clones, 90% detected once. The input for sequencing was CD4+ or CD8+ T cells sorted from blood, taken in a trial of the OX40 agonist ivuxolimab. The receptors come from an adult with an advanced solid tumor such as melanoma, head and neck, liver or kidney cancer.

This sequence joins TRBV4-1 and TRBJ2-2; D is possibly TRBD1 (5 bases). V gave up 5 bases and J gave up 1 base, with 11 bases separating them. There are 15 residues in the CDR3. Germline loops: CDR1 MGHRA, CDR2 YSYEKL. Here the CDR3 reads CASSTYTGNTGELFF. CDR3 sequence (DNA): TGCGCCAGCAGCACCTATACAGGGAACACCGGGGAGCTGTTTTTT.

The CDR3 nucleotides are TGTGCCAGCAGTGAAGGTCCTACCTCACAGTATTTT. This encodes CASSEGPTSQYF. The J gene is TRBJ2-3, the V gene TRBV6-1, with D unclear. The length of the CDR3 is 12 residues. Germline V gene data show CDR1 as MNHNS and CDR2 as SASEGT. The V end lost 1 base, the J end lost 12 bases, and 11 bases lay between the germline ends.

The rearrangement links TRBV9 to TRBJ2-5, with 8 bases lining up with TRBD2. The V segment lost 5 bases and the J segment 6 bases; nucleotides outside the gene matches: 9. Per germline, CDR1 SGDLS and CDR2 YYNGEE. There are 14 residues in the CDR3. The CDR3 here is CASSTGPGGQTQYF. CDR3 coding DNA: TGTGCCAGCAGTACTGGTCCGGGAGGGCAGACCCAGTACTTC.

V gene TRBV19 combines with J gene TRBJ2-1, with TRBD1 matching over 10 bases. Germline CDR1 and CDR2: LNHDA and SQIVND (reference sequence). CDR3 length: 15 amino acids. Trimming removed 3 bases from V and 5 bases from J; junction bases left unmatched: 4. CDR3 in amino acids: CASSMRQGAHNEQFF. CDR3 DNA sequence: TGTGCCAGTAGTATGAGACAGGGGGCCCACAATGAGCAGTTCTTC.

The rearrangement joins TRBV6-1 to TRBJ2-1; no clear D. The CDR3 covers 11 residues. The germline V gene encodes CDR1 MNHNS and CDR2 SASEGT. V lost 5 bases and J lost 5, with 4 bases in between. CDR3 loop: CASSFNNEQFF. CDR3 nucleotide sequence: TGTGCCAGCAGTTTCAACAATGAGCAGTTCTTC.

The chain joins TRBV27 to TRBJ2-7; D is ambiguous. CDR3 length: 14 amino acids. The germline V gene encodes CDR1 MNHEY and CDR2 SMNVEV (reference sequence). The V gene lost 4 bases and the J gene lost 5 bases, with 15 bases spanning the gap. DNA of the CDR3: TGTGCCAGCAGTTCGCGGCCCGTAATTAACGAGCAGTACTTC. It yields the protein CASSSRPVINEQYF.

Details on this clone: Other DNA variants within this sample encode the same CDR3. The chain has TRBV5-6 and TRBJ2-7, with 10 bases that match TRBD1. The CDR3 contains 13 residues. V shed 4 bases and J 6 bases; nucleotides not matched to a gene: 4. CDR1 SGHDT and CDR2 YYEEEE come from the germline V gene. The CDR3 protein is CASSRDRGGEQYF. CDR3 nucleotide sequence: TGTGCCAGCAGCCGGGACAGGGGAGGCGAGCAGTACTTC.

This clone was counted between two and nine times. The rearrangement uses TRBV20-1 and TRBJ1-2; D remains unclear. Germline V gene data show CDR1 as DFQATT and CDR2 as SNEGSKA (reference sequence). Trimming shortened V by 1 base and J by 6 bases, and 6 bases separated the two germline ends. This CDR3 has 11 amino acids. CDR3 DNA: TGCAGTGCTAGAGGTCCCCATGGCTACACCTTC. As protein: CSARGPHGYTF.

This CDR3 reads CASSLGARNTGELFF. CDR3 DNA: TGTGCCAGCAGCTTGGGGGCCAGAAACACCGGGGAGCTGTTTTTT. The genes are TRBV5-4 and TRBJ2-2, with D uncertain. CDR1 and CDR2 (germline): SGHNT, YYREEE (reference sequence). The V gene lost 0 bases and the J gene lost 2 bases, with 8 bases spanning the gap. The CDR3 has 15 amino acids.

V gene TRBV9 combines with J gene TRBJ2-1; weak D call: TRBD2 (5 bases). V was clipped by 1 base and J by 2 bases, with 10 bases between them. The CDR3 has 15 amino acids. Germline lookup yields CDR1 SGDLS and CDR2 YYNGEE. For the CDR3, the DNA is TGTGCCAGCAGCGTACAACCGGGGACCTACAATGAGCAGTTCTTC. Translated, it gives CASSVQPGTYNEQFF. The full variable domain, in which reference TRBV9 and TRBJ2-1 provide the parts outside the CDR3, is DSGVTQTPKHLITATGQRVTLRCSPRSGDLSVYWYQQSLDQGLQFLIQYYNGEERAKGNILERFSAQQFPDLHSELNLSSLELGDSALYFCASSVQPGTYNEQFFGPGTRLTVL.

This chain's CDR3 is CASSLTLAGKQFF. CDR3 coding DNA: TGTGCCAGCAGCTTAACATTAGCGGGAAAGCAGTTCTTC. The V and J genes are TRBV7-3 and TRBJ2-1; TRBD2 agrees at 8 bases. J gave up 11 bases and V 0 bases, and 3 bases lay outside the gene matches. The CDR3 covers 13 residues. Germline V gives CDR1 SGHTA, CDR2 FQGTGA. Together with reference TRBV7-3 and TRBJ2-1, the CDR3 gives the full variable domain: GAGVSQTPSNKVTEKGKYVELRCDPISGHTALYWYRQSLGQGPEFLIYFQGTGAADDSGLPNDRFFAVRPEGSVSTLKIQRTERGDSAVYLCASSLTLAGKQFFGPGTRLTVL.

The genes are TRBV19 and TRBJ2-7; 11 nucleotides match TRBD2. Germline lookup yields CDR1 LNHDA and CDR2 SQIVND (reference sequence). This CDR3 contains 16 residues. V lost 6 bases to trimming and J lost 3 bases; unmatched junction nucleotides: 10. This CDR3 reads CASSPRGLAGRYEQYF. The CDR3 DNA reads TGTGCCAGTAGCCCCCGTGGACTAGCGGGCCGCTACGAGCAGTACTTC.

The chain employs TRBV5-1 and TRBJ2-7; 8 bases agree with TRBD1. The V gene end was trimmed by 7 bases and the J gene end by 6 bases; junction bases not matched to a gene: 9. This CDR3 is built from 13 residues. Germline V gene lookup returns CDR1 SGHRS and CDR2 YFSETQ. The CDR3 here is CASGGPGGREQYF. The CDR3 DNA reads as TGCGCCAGCGGGGGCCCAGGGGGCCGCGAGCAGTACTTC.

This chain links TRBV2 with TRBJ2-2; perhaps TRBD1 as D (5 bases). Germline assignment: CDR1 SNHLY and CDR2 FYNNEI. V was shortened by 8 bases and J by 1 base, with 8 bases between the two germline ends. The CDR3 runs 13 residues. The CDR3 reads CASSTENTGELFF. CDR3 sequence (DNA): TGTGCCAGCTCGACAGAGAACACCGGGGAGCTGTTTTTT.

The chain uses TRBV6-1 and TRBJ2-5; TRBD1 matches at 7 bases. V gave up 3 bases and J gave up 5 bases; unmatched junction bases: 24. Germline assignment: CDR1 MNHNS and CDR2 SASEGT. This CDR3 comprises 20 residues. CDR3 bases: TGTGCCAGCAGTGATCCAATCCGGGATCTGCTGACAGGGAATCTTGAGACCCAGTACTTC. It specifies CASSDPIRDLLTGNLETQYF.

V gene TRBV5-1 combines with J gene TRBJ2-7; 7 bases align to TRBD1. CDR1 and CDR2 (germline): SGHRS, YFSETQ. V dropped 4 bases and J dropped 3; count of bases not matched to a gene: 16. The CDR3 has 17 residues. CDR3 bases: TGCGCCAGCAGCCTGGGCCCAGGGGGTTCCACCAGCTACGAGCAGTACTTC. It encodes CASSLGPGGSTSYEQYF.

For the CDR3, the DNA is TGTGCCAGCACTGACCCGACTCTAAATTACGAGCAGTACTTC. This gives the protein CASTDPTLNYEQYF. The chain joins TRBV6-6 to TRBJ2-7; no definite D call. This CDR3 spans 14 amino acids. Germline lookup yields CDR1 MNHNY and CDR2 SVGAGI (reference sequence). The ends were cut back, 7 bases at V and 4 bases at J, with 17 bases in the middle.

This clone came up a few times. The V gene is TRBV13, the J gene TRBJ1-1; possible D gene TRBD1, 5 bases. In germline, CDR1 is PRHDT, CDR2 FYEKMQ (reference sequence). This CDR3 has 13 amino acids. The V end lost 0 bases, the J end lost 7 bases, and 9 bases lay between the germline ends. The CDR3 DNA sequence: TGTGCCAGCAGCTTAGGATGGGACGGTGAAGCTTTCTTT. The encoded protein is CASSLGWDGEAFF.

V usage is TRBV5-1 and J usage is TRBJ1-2; the D gene is possibly TRBD1 (5 bases). Trimming stripped 0 bases from V and 2 bases from J, with 11 bases between. This CDR3 has 15 amino acids. Germline V gene sequence: CDR1 SGHRS, CDR2 YFSETQ. CDR3 DNA: TGCGCCAGCAGCTTGGCCGCGGCAGGGAACTATGGCTACACCTTC. This gives the protein CASSLAAAGNYGYTF.

The chain links TRBV7-3 to TRBJ2-1, with 8 bases aligning to TRBD2. V dropped 1 base and J dropped 8; count of bases not matched to a gene: 10. This CDR3 has 16 residues. Germline V gene lookup returns CDR1 SGHTA and CDR2 FQGTGA. The DNA of the CDR3 is TGTGCCAGCAGCTTAAGCCTCAGCGGGAGAGTCCATGAGCAGTTCTTC. Its translation is CASSLSLSGRVHEQFF.

The rearrangement links TRBV4-1 to TRBJ1-2; 7 bases agree with TRBD1. V was pared by 1 base and J by 5 bases, with 7 bases of the junction left unmatched. This CDR3 is built from 15 residues. Germline V lookup: CDR1 MGHRA, CDR2 YSYEKL. The CDR3 region is CASSQAGQAIYGYTF. CDR3 nucleotides: TGCGCCAGCAGCCAAGCAGGACAGGCCATTTATGGCTACACCTTC.

This chain connects TRBV5-1 to TRBJ1-2; 8 bases align to TRBD1. V lost 4 bases and J lost 4; bases outside the gene matches: 3. The length of the CDR3 is 13 residues. CDR1 is SGHRS, CDR2 YFSETQ, per germline. CDR3 bases: TGCGCCAGCAGCCTGGACAGGGCCTATGGCTACACCTTC. This codes for CASSLDRAYGYTF.

For the CDR3, the DNA is TGTGCCAGCAGCATGGACGAGACAAAATCGGACCAAGAGACCCAGTACTTC. The encoded protein is CASSMDETKSDQETQYF. The chain recombines TRBV21-1 with TRBJ2-5. TRBV21-1 has pseudogene status. CDR3 length: 17 amino acids.

The gene calls are TRBV6-1 and TRBJ2-2; TRBD1 is a possible D gene (5 bases). V was trimmed by 1 base and J by 6 bases, leaving 15 bases between them. Germline V gene sequence: CDR1 MNHNS, CDR2 SASEGT. This CDR3 region has 16 residues. CDR3: CASSEGKGSSAGELFF. The CDR3 nucleotides read TGTGCCAGCAGTGAAGGGAAGGGGTCGTCGGCCGGGGAGCTGTTTTTT.

V usage is TRBV7-2 and J usage is TRBJ2-2, with D possibly TRBD1 on 7 matching bases. V was clipped by 3 bases and J by 5 bases, with 13 bases between them. Germline V lookup: CDR1 SGHTA, CDR2 FQGNSA. This CDR3 contains 15 residues. The CDR3 loop reads CASSLAGQLTGELFF. For the CDR3, the DNA is TGTGCCAGCAGCTTGGCGGGACAGCTTACCGGGGAGCTGTTTTTT.

The chain employs TRBV4-1 and TRBJ1-4; TRBD1 matches at 10 bases. The CDR3 has 15 residues. Germline V lookup: CDR1 MGHRA, CDR2 YSYEKL. The V gene end was trimmed by 1 base and the J gene end by 8 bases; junction bases not matched to a gene: 4. The CDR3 coding sequence is TGCGCCAGCAGCCAAGGGGGGACAGGGGCCGAAAAACTGTTTTTT. It is translated as CASSQGGTGAEKLFF.

CDR3 region: CASSAPVNPGTDTQYF. The CDR3 nucleotides are TGTGCCAGCAGTGCCCCAGTGAATCCCGGCACAGATACGCAGTATTTT. The chain couples TRBV6-1 to TRBJ2-3; D uncertain. CDR3 length equals 16 residues. CDR1 is MNHNS and CDR2 is SASEGT in the germline V gene. Deletions cut 4 bases from V and 1 base from J, with 15 bases between.

V usage is TRBV4-1 and J usage is TRBJ2-2, with D maybe TRBD1 (6 bases). The CDR3 extends over 15 amino acids. Germline V CDR1 and CDR2: MGHRA, YSYEKL. The V gene lost 4 bases and the J gene lost 4 bases, with 13 bases spanning the gap. CDR3: CASSPRGPGTGELFF. The CDR3 nucleotides are TGCGCCAGCAGCCCCAGGGGCCCCGGCACCGGGGAGCTGTTTTTT.

The CDR3 DNA follows: TGCAGCGTTGAAGACAGGGGATACGGCTACACCTTC. This codes for CSVEDRGYGYTF. This chain links TRBV29-1 with TRBJ1-2; D might be TRBD1 (6 bases). This CDR3 region has 12 residues. Germline CDR1 and CDR2: SQVTM and ANQGSEA. V was trimmed by 0 bases and J by 8 bases, leaving 10 bases between them.